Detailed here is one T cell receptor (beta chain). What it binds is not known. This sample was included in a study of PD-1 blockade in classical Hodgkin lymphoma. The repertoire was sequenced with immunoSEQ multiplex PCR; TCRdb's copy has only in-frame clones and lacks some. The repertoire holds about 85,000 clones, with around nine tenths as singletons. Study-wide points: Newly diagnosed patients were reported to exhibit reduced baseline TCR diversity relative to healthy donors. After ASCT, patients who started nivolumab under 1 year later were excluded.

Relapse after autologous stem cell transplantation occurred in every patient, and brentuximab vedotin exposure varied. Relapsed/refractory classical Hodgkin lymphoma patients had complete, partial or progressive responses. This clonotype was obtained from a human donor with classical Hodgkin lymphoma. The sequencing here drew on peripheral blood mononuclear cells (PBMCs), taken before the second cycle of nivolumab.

The DNA for the CDR3 is TGCGCCAGCAGCCAAGTCCTAGACCCCTACAATGAGCAGTTCTTC. Translating gives CASSQVLDPYNEQFF. V gene TRBV4-1 combines with J gene TRBJ2-1; D gene ambiguous. The CDR3 covers 15 residues. Trimming took 1 base from V and 2 from J, leaving 9 bases between them. The germline V gene has CDR1 MGHRA and CDR2 YSYEKL.